This T cell receptor beta chain was captured in a study of blood T cell repertoires in COVID-19. Background on the study: Samples of COVID-19 (acute and convalescent) were obtained from the United States, Italy and Spain. Sample material is recorded as cDNA or gDNA derived from T cells, B-cell-depleted T cells, or PBMCs.

CDR3 size: 12 residues. Germline CDR1 and CDR2: KGHDR and SFDVKD. Between the trimmed V and J ends, which lost 7 bases and 8 bases, there was a span of 11 bases. In the authors' workflow: Reference gene primer amplification gave estimated nucleated cell counts. TCRdb's table, derived via immunoSEQ multiplex PCR, lists solely in-frame clones and lacks some. V and J calls and clone size are as listed in that table; D and trimming were resolved from the DNA. The sample holds 150,000 to 200,000 clones, roughly 93% seen once. The chain recombines TRBV24-1 with TRBJ2-1; tentative D call: TRBD1 (6 bases). This receptor was taken from a woman between 50 and 59 years old with acute or convalescent COVID-19. Sequencing was carried out using peripheral blood. CDR3 protein: CATSPTGDEQFF. In DNA form, the CDR3 reads TGTGCCACCAGCCCGACAGGTGATGAGCAGTTCTTC.